Each of the 5 T cell receptor beta chains below was sequenced from the same sample in a study of blood T cells in healthy people across ages. It was with a sample-barcoded 5' primer and a J-beta primer mix that a second PCR of roughly 7 to 12 cycles was run. MiXCR, applied by TCRdb to the 5' RACE reads, yields one record per CDR3 protein. This table has about 1.4 million distinct CDR3 sequences, approximately 59% appearing once. The sequencing sample was made of blood. The receptors originated from a man aged 18 to 35 in good health.

In its sample, this clonotype was seen a few times. This chain connects TRBV20-1 to TRBJ2-5, with TRBD2 matching over 12 bases. There are 16 residues in the CDR3. The germline V gene has CDR1 DFQATT and CDR2 SNEGSKA (reference sequence). With V trimmed by 6 bases and J by 1 base, 9 bases remained unmatched. The CDR3: CSALLTSGGLQETQYF. The CDR3, as DNA: TGCAGTGCCTTACTAACTAGCGGGGGGCTCCAAGAGACCCAGTACTTC.

This clonotype has only a few counts. The chain combines TRBV5-1 with TRBJ2-7; 9 nucleotides agree with TRBD1. J lost 0 bases, V lost 3 bases, and 1 base had no gene match. CDR1 SGHRS and CDR2 YFSETQ come from the germline V gene. The CDR3 has 14 residues. The CDR3 loop is CASSWTGDSYEQYF. The CDR3 DNA reads TGCGCCAGCAGCTGGACAGGGGACTCCTACGAGCAGTACTTC.

V usage is TRBV12-3 or TRBV12-4 and J usage is TRBJ2-5, with 7 bases that match TRBD2. The CDR3 runs to 15 residues. J gave up 0 bases and V 2 bases, and 3 bases lay outside the gene matches. For the CDR3, the DNA is TGTGCCAGCAGTTTACTAGCGGAGTACCAAGAGACCCAGTACTTC. Encoded protein: CASSLLAEYQETQYF.

The chain is built from TRBV14 and TRBJ2-1, with 9 positions matching TRBD2. Looked up from germline, CDR1 is SGHDN and CDR2 is FVKESK. The CDR3 spans 15 residues. V dropped 5 bases and J dropped 4; count of bases not matched to a gene: 6. CDR3 nucleotide sequence: TGTGCCAGCAGCTACTTCCTAGCGGGATACAATGAGCAGTTCTTC. Amino acid sequence: CASSYFLAGYNEQFF.

This clonotype was observed a few times. The J gene is TRBJ2-3, the V gene TRBV12-5; perhaps D is TRBD1 or TRBD2 (5 bases each). The CDR3 extends over 18 amino acids. Between the trimmed V and J ends, which lost 1 base and 7 bases, there was a span of 24 bases. Germline V gene data show CDR1 as LGHNT and CDR2 as FRNRAP. The CDR3 protein is CASGLDRAARVGAHTQYF. CDR3 coding DNA: TGTGCTAGTGGTTTGGACCGTGCGGCCAGGGTCGGGGCCCATACGCAGTATTTT.